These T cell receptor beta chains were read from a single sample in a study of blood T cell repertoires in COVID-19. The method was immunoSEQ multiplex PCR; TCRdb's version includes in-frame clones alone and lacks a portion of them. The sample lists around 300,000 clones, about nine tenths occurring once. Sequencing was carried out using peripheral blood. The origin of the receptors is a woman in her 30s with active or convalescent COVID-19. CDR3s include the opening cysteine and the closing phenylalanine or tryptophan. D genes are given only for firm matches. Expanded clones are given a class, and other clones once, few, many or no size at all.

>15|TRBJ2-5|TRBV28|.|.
TGTGCCAGCAGTTCGCACCTAGGCCGACAAGAGACCCAGTACTTC
CASSSHLGRQETQYF
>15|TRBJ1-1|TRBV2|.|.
TGTGCCAGCAGTGAATCGGGAGGGCCGTACACTGAAGCTTTCTTT
CASSESGGPYTEAFF
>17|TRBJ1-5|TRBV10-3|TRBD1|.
TGTGCCATAAGTGAGGGACAGGGGAGAGGTGGGAGTCAGCCCCAGCATTTT
CAISEGQGRGGSQPQHF
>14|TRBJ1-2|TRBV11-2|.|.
TGTGCCAGCAGCAAATCTGCAGACACGGATGGCTACACCTTC
CASSKSADTDGYTF
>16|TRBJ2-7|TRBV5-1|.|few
TGCGCCAGCAGCTCCCACTCCGGCGGGGGCATTACGGGGCAGTACTTC
CASSSHSGGGITGQYF
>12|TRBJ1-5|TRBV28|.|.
TGTGCCAGCAGTTTCGCCGGGGAGCCCCAGCATTTT
CASSFAGEPQHF
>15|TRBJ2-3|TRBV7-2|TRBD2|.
TGTGCCAGCAGCCAGTGGACTAGCGGCACAGATACGCAGTATTTT
CASSQWTSGTDTQYF
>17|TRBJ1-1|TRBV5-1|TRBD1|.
TGCGCCAGCAGCCCGTTCGGGCAGGGGGCTTTGAACACTGAAGCTTTCTTT
CASSPFGQGALNTEAFF
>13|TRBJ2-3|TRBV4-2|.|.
TGTGCCAGCAGCCAAGAGCAGGGACTCTCCCCGTATTTT
CASSQEQGLSPYF
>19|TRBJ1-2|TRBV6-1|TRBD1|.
TGTGCCAGCAGTGAAACAGCTGTACAGGGGGCCTCAACTAACTATGGCTACACCTTC
CASSETAVQGASTNYGYTF
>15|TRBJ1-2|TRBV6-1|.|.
TGTGCCAGCAGTGATATGCCCCTCAGGGCCTATGGCTACACCTTC
CASSDMPLRAYGYTF
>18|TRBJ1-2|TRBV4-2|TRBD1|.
TGTGCCAGCAGGGGGTGGGGGGGACAGGTAGATTTAAACTATGGCTACACCTTC
CASRGWGGQVDLNYGYTF
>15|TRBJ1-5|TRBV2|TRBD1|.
TGTGCCAGCAGTGAAGCCCAGGGGGCCGCACAGCCCCAGCATTTT
CASSEAQGAAQPQHF
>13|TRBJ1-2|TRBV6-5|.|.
TGTGCCAGCAGACCCCAGCGGCCCTATGGCTACACCTTC
CASRPQRPYGYTF
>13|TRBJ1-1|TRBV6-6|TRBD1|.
TGTGCCAGCAGTTACTCATCAGGGGGTGAAGCTTTCTTT
CASSYSSGGEAFF
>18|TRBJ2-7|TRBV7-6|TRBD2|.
TGTGCCAGCAGCTTAGAATGGACTAGCGGGGGGACGACCTACGAGCAGTACTTC
CASSLEWTSGGTTYEQYF
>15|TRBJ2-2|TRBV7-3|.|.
TGTGCCAGCAGCCCAAGGGGGGGAGACACCGGGGAGCTGTTTTTT
CASSPRGGDTGELFF
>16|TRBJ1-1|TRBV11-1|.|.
TGTGCCAGCAGCTTCAGGATCGACAGCATGAACACTGAAGCTTTCTTT
CASSFRIDSMNTEAFF
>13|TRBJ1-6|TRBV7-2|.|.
TGTGCCAGCAGCCCCTGGGGGCCTTCACCCCTCCACTTT
CASSPWGPSPLHF
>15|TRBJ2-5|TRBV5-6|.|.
TGTGCCAGCAGCTTGGAGTTAGCGGAGCAAGAGACCCAGTACTTC
CASSLELAEQETQYF
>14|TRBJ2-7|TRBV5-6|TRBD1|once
TGTGCCAGCAGCCGGGACAGGGGGGTTAGGGAGCAGTACTTC
CASSRDRGVREQYF
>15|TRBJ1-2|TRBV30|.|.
TGTGCCTGGAGTGGAAAGGGAGCTAATAACTATGGCTACACCTTC
CAWSGKGANNYGYTF
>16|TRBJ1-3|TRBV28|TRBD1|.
TGTGCCAGCAGTACCCCGGGACAGGGTGCTGGAAACACCATATATTTT
CASSTPGQGAGNTIYF
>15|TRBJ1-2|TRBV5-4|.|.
TGTGCCAGCAGCGGCTTACAGGGTACCCGCTATGGCTACACCTTC
CASSGLQGTRYGYTF
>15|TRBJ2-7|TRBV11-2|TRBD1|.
TGTGCCAGCAGCCGTCGAGGGACAGGGGATGGCGAGCAGTACTTC
CASSRRGTGDGEQYF
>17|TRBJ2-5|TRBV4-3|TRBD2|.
TGCGCCAGCAGCCAAGAAGCGCGGGGGGGCCTAGGAGAGACCCAGTACTTC
CASSQEARGGLGETQYF
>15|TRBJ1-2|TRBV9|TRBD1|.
TGTGCCAGCAGCGTAGAGGCAGGGGGCAACTATGGCTACACCTTC
CASSVEAGGNYGYTF
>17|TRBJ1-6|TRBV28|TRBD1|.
TGTGCCAGCAGCCCGATTCACCCGGGACAGGGGGGTTCACCCCTCCACTTT
CASSPIHPGQGGSPLHF
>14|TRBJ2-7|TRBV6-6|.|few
TGTGCCAGCAGCCCAGCCGGGGGGACATACGAGCAGTACTTC
CASSPAGGTYEQYF
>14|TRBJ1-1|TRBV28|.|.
TGTGCCAGCAGTATACAGGGAGGGGGCACTGAAGCTTTCTTT
CASSIQGGGTEAFF
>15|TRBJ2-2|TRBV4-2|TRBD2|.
TGTGCCAGCAGCCCCTCGGGACTAGTATCTGGGGAGCTGTTTTTT
CASSPSGLVSGELFF
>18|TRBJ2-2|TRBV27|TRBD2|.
TGTGCCAGCGGAAGGCGGGGACTAGCGGGGGCTATCACCGGGGAGCTGTTTTTT
CASGRRGLAGAITGELFF
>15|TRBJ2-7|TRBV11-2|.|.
TGTGCCAGCAGCTTATCTACCGGGAACTCCTACGAGCAGTACTTC
CASSLSTGNSYEQYF
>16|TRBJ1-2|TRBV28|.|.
TGTGCCAGCAGCCCCGCTGGGGGCCAGGGAGTATATGGCTACACCTTC
CASSPAGGQGVYGYTF
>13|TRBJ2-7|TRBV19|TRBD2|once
TGTGCCAGTAGTATTTCCGGGGGGATCGAGCAGTACTTC
CASSISGGIEQYF
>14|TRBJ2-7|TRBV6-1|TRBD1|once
TGTGCCAGCAGTGATCCGACAGGGACGGGCGAGCAGTACTTC
CASSDPTGTGEQYF
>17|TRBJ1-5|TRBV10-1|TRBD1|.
TGCGCCAGCAGTGACCGAGATAACAGGGGACTCAATCAGCCCCAGCATTTT
CASSDRDNRGLNQPQHF
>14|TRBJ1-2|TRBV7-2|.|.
TGTGCCAGCAGCGTTAGACAGGTACCCTATGGCTACACCTTC
CASSVRQVPYGYTF
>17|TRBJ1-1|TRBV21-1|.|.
TGTGCCAGCAGCAAAGGGCAGGGGCACCTCCAATACACTGAAGCTTTCTTT
CASSKGQGHLQYTEAFF
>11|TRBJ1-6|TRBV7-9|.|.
TGTGCCAGCAGCAATGGGGGCCCCCTCCACTTT
CASSNGGPLHF
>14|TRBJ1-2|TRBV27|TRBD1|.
TGTGCCAGCAGAGGATCCGGGACAGGGGTAGGCTACACCTTC
CASRGSGTGVGYTF
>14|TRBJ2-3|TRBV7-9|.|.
TGTGCCAGCAGCCCCCGACTACCTCCCATGGCGCAGTATTTT
CASSPRLPPMAQYF
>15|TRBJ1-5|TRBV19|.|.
TGTGCCAGTAGTATGGCCGGAGGGGTGAGACAGCCCCAGCATTTT
CASSMAGGVRQPQHF
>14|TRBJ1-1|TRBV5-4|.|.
TGTGCCAGCAGCTTGGCCGGGTTGAGCACTGAAGCTTTCTTT
CASSLAGLSTEAFF
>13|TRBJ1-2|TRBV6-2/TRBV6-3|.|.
TGTGCCAGCAGCCCTTCAAGAACAACTGGCTACACCTTC
CASSPSRTTGYTF
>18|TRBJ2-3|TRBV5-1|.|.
TGCGCCAGCAGGGAGTCCCCACCAGGGTACCCACGCACAGATACGCAGTATTTT
CASRESPPGYPRTDTQYF
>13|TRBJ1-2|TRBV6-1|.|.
TGTGCCAGCAGTGAAGCGGCAGTCTATGGCTACACCTTC
CASSEAAVYGYTF
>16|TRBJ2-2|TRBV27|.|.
TGTGCCAGCAGTTTATCGGGGGCGGTGGTCACCGGGGAGCTGTTTTTT
CASSLSGAVVTGELFF
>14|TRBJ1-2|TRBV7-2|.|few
TGTGCCAGCAGCCTCCGGGCCAGGGGAGATGGCTACACCTTC
CASSLRARGDGYTF
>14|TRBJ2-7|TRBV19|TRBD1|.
TGTGCCAGTAGTAGAGAACACAGGGGATACGAGCAGTACTTC
CASSREHRGYEQYF
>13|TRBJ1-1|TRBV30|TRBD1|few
TGTGCCTGCCAAGGACAGGGGAACACTGAAGCTTTCTTT
CACQGQGNTEAFF
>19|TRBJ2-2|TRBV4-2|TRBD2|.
TGTGCCAGCAGCCAAGCCGGGACTAGCGGGCCCTTAAACACCGGGGAGCTGTTTTTT
CASSQAGTSGPLNTGELFF
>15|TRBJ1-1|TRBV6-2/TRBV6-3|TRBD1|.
TGTGCCAGCAGTTCTCCGGGACAGGGGGCCACTGAAGCTTTCTTT
CASSSPGQGATEAFF
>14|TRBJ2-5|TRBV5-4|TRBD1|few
TGTGCCAGCAGCTTTCAGGGGGCGGAAGAGACCCAGTACTTC
CASSFQGAEETQYF
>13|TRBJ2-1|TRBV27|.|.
TGTGCCAGCAGTCTCGACTCAAACAATGAGCAGTTCTTC
CASSLDSNNEQFF
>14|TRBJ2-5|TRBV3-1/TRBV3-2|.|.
TGTGCCAGCAGCCAAGCACAGGGCGTAGAGACCCAGTACTTC
CASSQAQGVETQYF
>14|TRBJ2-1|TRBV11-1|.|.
TGTGCCAGCAGCTTAGTATCGAGATACCATGAGCAGTTCTTC
CASSLVSRYHEQFF
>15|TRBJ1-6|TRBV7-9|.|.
TGTGCCAGCAGCTTAAGAGGGATAGAAGGATCACCCCTCCACTTT
CASSLRGIEGSPLHF
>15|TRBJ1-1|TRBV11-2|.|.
TGTGCCAGCAGCCCACTTGGGGCACTGAACACTGAAGCTTTCTTT
CASSPLGALNTEAFF
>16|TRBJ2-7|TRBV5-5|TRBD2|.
TGTGCCAGCAGCTTTTATGCGGGGGGGAGCTCCTACGAGCAGTACTTC
CASSFYAGGSSYEQYF